Described below is a single T cell receptor (beta chain) sequence and its context. Its antigen is as yet unknown. Reverse transcribed after extraction, RNA yielded cDNA as the sequencing template. Profiling relied on immunoSEQ multiplex PCR, and the TCRdb table lists in-frame clones only, not all of them. The sample carries about 150,000 clones, around half recorded once. This entry is derived from a study of CD8+ T cells in alopecia areata. Whole-study context: Tofacitinib continued for 6 to 18 months and was then withheld for 6 months. Whole-study findings and limits: It was lesional scalp, especially alopecia totalis/universalis, that showed higher clonality than normal scalp. Scalp data also include sequences from resident alphabeta T cells of normal skin.

CDR1 is LGHNA and CDR2 is YSLEER in the germline V gene. Trimming stripped 0 bases from V and 6 bases from J, with 15 bases between. The CDR3 totals 15 residues. Sorting of PBMCs yielded the CD4+ and CD8+ T cells. The sequences come from CD8+ T cells sorted from blood, collected at week 0. The chain has TRBV4-3 and TRBJ2-7; D not certain. This TCR was sampled from a human donor with alopecia areata. The CDR3 nucleotides are TGCGCCAGCAGCCAAGATTCCTCGTCGGGCCTCGAGCAGTACTTC. This encodes CASSQDSSSGLEQYF.